Each of the 9 T cell receptor beta chains below was sequenced from the same sample in a study of Tregs in tolerant kidney transplant recipients. The repertoire was sequenced with immunoSEQ multiplex PCR; TCRdb's copy has only in-frame clones and lacks some. The data hold under 300,000 clones, with roughly four fifths observed a single time. Sequencing was performed on CD4+ T cells from blood. These receptors were taken from a human donor in good health.

The chain employs TRBV4-1 and TRBJ2-5; D not resolved. The germline V and J ends were trimmed by 1 base and 5 bases, with 8 bases remaining between them. Germline CDR1 reads MGHRA; CDR2 reads YSYEKL. The CDR3 length is 13 residues. Here the CDR3 reads CASSQGLLETQYF. In nucleotides, the CDR3 is TGCGCCAGCAGCCAAGGGCTACTCGAGACCCAGTACTTC.

The chain joins TRBV18 to TRBJ1-5, with TRBD1 identical over 11 bases. The CDR3 is 15 residues long. In germline, CDR1 is KGHSH, CDR2 LQKENI. V was clipped by 5 bases and J by 3 bases; unmatched bases: 3. The CDR3 protein is CASSIGQGANQPQHF. The CDR3 region has the DNA TGTGCCAGCTCAATTGGACAGGGGGCCAATCAGCCCCAGCATTTT.

The rearrangement links TRBV11-3 to TRBJ2-1; TRBD2 agrees at 7 bases. V lost 1 base to trimming and J lost 3 bases; unmatched junction nucleotides: 3. In germline, CDR1 is SGHNT, CDR2 YENEEA. CDR3 length equals 15 residues. DNA of the CDR3: TGTGCCAGCAGCTTAGGCGGGAGTGGCTACAATGAGCAGTTCTTC. This gives the protein CASSLGGSGYNEQFF.

CDR3 sequence: CASSLAANQETQYF. In DNA form, the CDR3 reads TGCGCCAGCAGCTTGGCGGCAAATCAAGAGACCCAGTACTTC. V gene TRBV5-1 combines with J gene TRBJ2-5; no firm D call. CDR3 length: 14 amino acids. Germline V gene lookup returns CDR1 SGHRS and CDR2 YFSETQ. Trimming cost V 0 bases and J 2 bases, with 8 bases left between them.

This clone was counted only a few times. Within the sample, other DNA sequences also encode this same CDR3. The chain couples TRBV5-4 to TRBJ1-6; D is unresolved. There are 15 residues in the CDR3. V lost 0 bases and J 9 bases, leaving 13 bases between the germline ends. In germline, CDR1 is SGHNT, CDR2 YYREEE (reference sequence). The CDR3 nucleotides are TGTGCCAGCAGCTTGGACCGGGTCCGGGCTTCACCCCTCCACTTT. This codes for CASSLDRVRASPLHF.

This clone was seen more than once but under ten times. The genes are TRBV6-5 and TRBJ1-5, with TRBD1 identical over 8 bases. With 6 bases clipped from V and 10 bases from J, the junction kept 11 bases outside the gene matches. Germline-derived CDR1 and CDR2 are MNHEY and SVGAGI. This CDR3 contains 14 residues. DNA of the CDR3: TGTGCCAGCAGCCCGGGACAGGTATCTGTCCCCCAGCATTTT. This encodes CASSPGQVSVPQHF.

The chain is built from TRBV6-1 and TRBJ1-2; 8 positions match TRBD1. Trimming took 3 bases from V and 4 from J; bases not matched to a gene: 4. CDR1 and CDR2 from the germline V gene are MNHNS and SASEGT. This CDR3 comprises 14 residues. The CDR3 sequence: CASSEQQGGYGYTF. In DNA, the CDR3 is TGTGCCAGCAGTGAGCAACAGGGGGGCTATGGCTACACCTTC.

The CDR3 protein is CASSGGGVRTDTQYF. CDR3 DNA sequence: TGTGCCAGCAGTGGCGGGGGGGTGCGCACAGATACGCAGTATTTT. V is TRBV2 and J is TRBJ2-3, with 9 bases that match TRBD2. This CDR3 is 15 amino acids long. Per germline, CDR1 SNHLY and CDR2 FYNNEI. V was pared by 4 bases and J by 1 base, with 3 bases of the junction left unmatched.

This sequence joins TRBV5-6 and TRBJ1-1; no reliable D call. The V end was cut by 0 bases, the J end by 6 bases, with 9 bases between. The germline V gene has CDR1 SGHDT and CDR2 YYEEEE. CDR3 length equals 13 residues. The CDR3, as DNA: TGTGCCAGCAGCTTGGAGGGATCCCCTGAAGCTTTCTTT. Protein product: CASSLEGSPEAFF.